Included here is one TCR beta chain sequence, with context. These data come from a study of monozygotic twins with inflammatory bowel disease. The CDR3 is 15 residues long. CDR1 and CDR2 from the germline V gene are SGHRS and YFSETQ. Whole-blood RNA isolation (total RNA) proceeded without T cell sorting. With the 5' RACE reads reprocessed, TCRdb shows one record per CDR3 protein and no DNA. The sample table includes about 160,000 distinct CDR3 sequences. The chain links TRBV5-1 to TRBJ2-1; lacking DNA, the TRBD2 call made by TCRdb goes unchecked. Sequencing was performed on blood. This receptor was obtained from a human donor with ulcerative colitis or Crohn's disease, or a healthy co-twin of an affected twin (not recorded which). The CDR3 reads CASSLDLAGVNEQFF.